This T cell receptor (beta chain) was obtained from a study of CXCR3-negative and CXCR3-positive naive CD8 T cells (dated by TCRdb to between 2018 and 2021). Regarding the research as a whole: In total, some 140 million TRB reads were obtained, corresponding to roughly 1.5 +/- 0.3 million reads per library. The TRBV-TRBJ cluster analysis covered naive subsets from five or six donors and memory cells from 3 donors. Diversity and physicochemical repertoire analyses were performed on approximately 10 donors pooled from two independent experiments.

According to the germline V gene (reference sequence), CDR1 reads LNHDA and CDR2 reads SQIVND. Including the terminal cysteine and phenylalanine, the CDR3 comprises 13 residues. No DNA is given. Each CD8+ T cell subset was flow-sorted in triplicate, and around 320,000 cells per subset were placed directly into RLT lysis buffer. To exclude memory contaminants, naive CD8+ T cells were stringently defined as CD45RO-CCR7+CD27+CD95-. Peripheral blood mononuclear cells were isolated from buffy coats by standard density gradient centrifugation. Naive CXCR3-negative and CXCR3-positive CD8+ T cells were flow-sorted on a FACSAria III. Total RNA was extracted from sorted cells using an RNeasy Mini Kit. Concerning this clonotype: This receptor's antigen is unknown.

Results the study describes overall, beyond this receptor: Because CXCR3 expression was partially decreased after cryopreservation, freshly isolated PBMCs were used for most assays. Compared with CXCR3-negative naive cells, CXCR3-positive naive cells had TRB CDR3s with higher hydrophobicity (lower Kidera factor 4), lower energy, and higher strength and volume indices. TRBV-TRBJ usage was similar between naive CXCR3-negative and CXCR3-positive cells from the same donor, while memory cells showed distinct patterns. Both naive subsets had comparably high repertoire diversity, while memory CD8+ T cells had much lower repertoire diversity. Because surface CD5, which is linked to self-reactivity in mice, was comparable between the naive subsets, TCR interaction strength was also inferred from TRB CDR3 physicochemical properties.

TCRdb names NextSeq 550 as the instrument used. The Human TCR Profiling Kit (MiLaboratory) was used to make UMI-labeled 5' RACE TRB cDNA libraries. The full amount of extracted RNA was used for cDNA synthesis, and the full amount of resulting cDNA was used for PCR amplification. Libraries were prepared in parallel with an identical number of PCR cycles. In the original analysis: With a requirement of at least two reads per UMI, MIGEC and MiXCR extracted about 56,000 +/- 9,600 unique UMI-labeled TRB cDNA molecules per library. On average, roughly 40,000 +/- 10,000 functional in-frame TRB CDR3 nucleotide clonotypes lacking stop codons were found per library. Diversity metrics, including normalized Shannon-Wiener and Chao1, were computed in VDJtools after downsampling to 5000 UMI-labeled TRB molecules per sample. Clonotype-size-weighted physicochemical properties of the central five CDR3 residues (interaction energy, strength, volume and Kidera factor 4) were computed in VDJtools. Once TCRdb had reprocessed the reads, it stored one entry per CDR3 protein sequence and supplied no DNA. The V and J calls reflect TCRdb's pipeline rather than the authors' work. The table for this sample lists 60,000 to 70,000 distinct CDR3 sequences. The leading ten clones occupy under 0.8% of the sample.

The clonotype originates from a human donor in good health. Some clones in this sample may be carry-over from other donors' samples. The specimen was naive CXCR3+ CD8+ T cells from blood. The meaning of the sample's cell subset or site label: CD45RO-CCR7+CD27+CD95- naive CD8+ T cells expressing CXCR3 (TNR3+). The chain was built from TRBV19 and TRBJ2-1. The CDR3 region: CASLGSSYNEQFF.